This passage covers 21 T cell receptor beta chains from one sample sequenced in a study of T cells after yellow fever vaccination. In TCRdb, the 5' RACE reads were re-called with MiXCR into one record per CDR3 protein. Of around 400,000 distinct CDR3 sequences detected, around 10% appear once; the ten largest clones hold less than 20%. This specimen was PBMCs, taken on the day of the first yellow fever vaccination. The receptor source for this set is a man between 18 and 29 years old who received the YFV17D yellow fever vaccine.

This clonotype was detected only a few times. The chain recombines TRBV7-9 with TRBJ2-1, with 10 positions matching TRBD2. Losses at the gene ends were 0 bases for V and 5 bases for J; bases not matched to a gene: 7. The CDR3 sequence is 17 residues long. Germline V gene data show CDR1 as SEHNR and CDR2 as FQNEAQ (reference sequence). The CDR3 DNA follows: TGTGCCAGCAGCTTAGCTCGTCGTAGCGGGGGGAACAATGAGCAGTTCTTC. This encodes CASSLARRSGGNNEQFF. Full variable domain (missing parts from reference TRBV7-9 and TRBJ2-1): DTGVSQNPRHKITKRGQNVTFRCDPISEHNRLYWYRQTLGQGPEFLTYFQNEAQLEKSRLLSDRFSAERPKGSFSTLEIQRTEQGDSAMYLCASSLARRSGGNNEQFFGPGTRLTVL.

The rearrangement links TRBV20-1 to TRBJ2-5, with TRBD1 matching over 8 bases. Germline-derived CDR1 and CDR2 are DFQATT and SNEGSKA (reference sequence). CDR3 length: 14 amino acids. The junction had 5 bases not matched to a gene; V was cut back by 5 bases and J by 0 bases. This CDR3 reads CSAQGAGNQETQYF. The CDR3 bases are TGCAGTGCTCAGGGGGCAGGTAACCAAGAGACCCAGTACTTC.

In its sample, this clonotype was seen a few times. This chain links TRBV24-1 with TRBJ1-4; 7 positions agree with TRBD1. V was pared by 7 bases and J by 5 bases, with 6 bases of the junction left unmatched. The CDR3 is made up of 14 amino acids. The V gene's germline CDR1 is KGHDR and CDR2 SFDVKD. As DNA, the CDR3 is TGTGCCACCAGGGCGGGACAGACGAATGAAAAACTGTTTTTT. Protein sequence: CATRAGQTNEKLFF.

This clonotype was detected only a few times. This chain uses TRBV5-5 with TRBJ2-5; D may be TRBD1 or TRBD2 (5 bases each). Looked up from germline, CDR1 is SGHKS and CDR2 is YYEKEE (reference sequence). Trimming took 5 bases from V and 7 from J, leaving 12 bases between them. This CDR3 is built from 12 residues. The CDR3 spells CASRRDPRTQYF. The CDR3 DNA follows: TGTGCCAGCAGACGGGACCCGAGGACCCAGTACTTC.

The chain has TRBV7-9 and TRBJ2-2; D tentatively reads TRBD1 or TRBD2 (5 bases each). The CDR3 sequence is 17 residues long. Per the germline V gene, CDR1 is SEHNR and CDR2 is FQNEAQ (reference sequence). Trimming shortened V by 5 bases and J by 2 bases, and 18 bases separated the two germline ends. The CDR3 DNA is TGTGCCAGCAGCCCACGGGGCCAGGCAGTAAACACCGGGGAGCTGTTTTTT. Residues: CASSPRGQAVNTGELFF.

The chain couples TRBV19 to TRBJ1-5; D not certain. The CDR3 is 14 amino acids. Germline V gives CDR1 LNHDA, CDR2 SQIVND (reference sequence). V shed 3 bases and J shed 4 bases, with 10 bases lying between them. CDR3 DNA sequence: TGTGCCAGTAGTATGAGTCAAAAAAATCAGCCCCAGCATTTT. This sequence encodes CASSMSQKNQPQHF.

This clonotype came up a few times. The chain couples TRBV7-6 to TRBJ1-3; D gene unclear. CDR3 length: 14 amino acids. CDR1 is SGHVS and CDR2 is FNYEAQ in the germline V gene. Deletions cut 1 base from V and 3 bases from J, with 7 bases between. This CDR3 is CASSLVSDGNTIYF. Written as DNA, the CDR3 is TGTGCCAGCAGCTTAGTCTCGGATGGAAACACCATATATTTT.

The CDR3 DNA follows: TGTGCCAGCAGCAAGCCGCAAGGGGCCGTTAGCACAGATACGCAGTATTTT. It translates to CASSKPQGAVSTDTQYF. The J gene is TRBJ2-3, the V gene TRBV11-2, with D possibly matching TRBD1 (5 bases). Trimming left V 5 bases short and J 0 bases short, with 18 bases between. CDR1 is SGHAT, CDR2 FQNNGV, per germline. The CDR3 is 17 amino acids.

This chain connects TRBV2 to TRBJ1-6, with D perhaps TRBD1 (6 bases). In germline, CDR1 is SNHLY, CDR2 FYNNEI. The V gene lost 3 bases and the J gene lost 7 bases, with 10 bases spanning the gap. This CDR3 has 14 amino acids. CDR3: CASSEGTTNSPLHF. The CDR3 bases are TGTGCCAGCAGTGAGGGGACAACGAATTCACCCCTCCACTTT.

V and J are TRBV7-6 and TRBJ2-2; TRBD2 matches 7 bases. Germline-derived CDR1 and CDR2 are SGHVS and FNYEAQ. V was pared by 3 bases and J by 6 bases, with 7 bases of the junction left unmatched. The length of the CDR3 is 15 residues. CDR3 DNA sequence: TGTGCCAGCAGCTTCGGTAGCGGGTCTTCCGGGGAGCTGTTTTTT. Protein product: CASSFGSGSSGELFF.

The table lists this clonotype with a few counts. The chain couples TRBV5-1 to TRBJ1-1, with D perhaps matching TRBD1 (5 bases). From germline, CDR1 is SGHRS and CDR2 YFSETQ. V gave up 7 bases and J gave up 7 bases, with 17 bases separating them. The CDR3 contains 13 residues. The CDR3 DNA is TGCGCCAGCCACACGCCCTCGGGACGTGAAGCTTTCTTT. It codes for CASHTPSGREAFF.

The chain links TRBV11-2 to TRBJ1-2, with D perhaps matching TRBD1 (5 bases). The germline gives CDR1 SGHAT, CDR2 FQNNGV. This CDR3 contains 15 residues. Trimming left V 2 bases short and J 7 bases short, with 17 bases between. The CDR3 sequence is CASSLSQAGGSGYTF. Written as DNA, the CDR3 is TGTGCCAGCAGCTTATCCCAGGCGGGGGGGAGTGGCTACACCTTC.

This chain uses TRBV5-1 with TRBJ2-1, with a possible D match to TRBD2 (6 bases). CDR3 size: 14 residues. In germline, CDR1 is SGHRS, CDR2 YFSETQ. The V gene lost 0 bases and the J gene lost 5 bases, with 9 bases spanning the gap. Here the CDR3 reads CASSLEVADNEQFF. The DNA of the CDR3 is TGCGCCAGCAGCTTGGAAGTAGCGGACAATGAGCAGTTCTTC.

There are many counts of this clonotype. CDR3 sequence (DNA): TGTGCCAGCAGTTACGGGACAGGGGGCAATCAGCCCCAGCATTTT. This sequence encodes CASSYGTGGNQPQHF. This chain links TRBV6-5 with TRBJ1-5; 10 positions agree with TRBD1. The CDR3 runs to 15 residues. CDR1 MNHEY and CDR2 SVGAGI come from the germline V gene. J lost 2 bases, V lost 2 bases, and 0 bases had no gene match.

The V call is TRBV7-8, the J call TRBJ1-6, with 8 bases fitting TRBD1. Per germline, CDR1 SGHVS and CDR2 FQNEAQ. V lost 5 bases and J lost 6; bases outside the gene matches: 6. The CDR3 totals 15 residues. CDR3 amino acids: CASSTGQGGNSPLHF. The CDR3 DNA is TGTGCCAGCAGCACCGGACAGGGAGGTAATTCACCCCTCCACTTT.

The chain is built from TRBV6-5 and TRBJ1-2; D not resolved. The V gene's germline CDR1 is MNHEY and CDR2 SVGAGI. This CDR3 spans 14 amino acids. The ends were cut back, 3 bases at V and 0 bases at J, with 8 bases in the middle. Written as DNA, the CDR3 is TGTGCCAGCAGTTATTCCCATTCTAACTATGGCTACACCTTC. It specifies CASSYSHSNYGYTF.

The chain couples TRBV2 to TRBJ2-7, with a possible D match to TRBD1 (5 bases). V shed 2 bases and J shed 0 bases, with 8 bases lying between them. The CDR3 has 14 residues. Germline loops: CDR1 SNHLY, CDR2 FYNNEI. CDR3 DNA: TGTGCCAGCAGTGAACAGGGTATCTCCTACGAGCAGTACGTC. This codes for CASSEQGISYEQYV.

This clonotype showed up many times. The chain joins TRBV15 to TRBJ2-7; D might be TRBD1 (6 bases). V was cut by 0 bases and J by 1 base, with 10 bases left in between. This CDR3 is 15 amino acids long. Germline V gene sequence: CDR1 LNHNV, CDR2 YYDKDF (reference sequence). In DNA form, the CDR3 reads TGTGCCACCAGCAGAGATAGCAGGGGTTCCTACGAGCAGTACGTC. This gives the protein CATSRDSRGSYEQYV.

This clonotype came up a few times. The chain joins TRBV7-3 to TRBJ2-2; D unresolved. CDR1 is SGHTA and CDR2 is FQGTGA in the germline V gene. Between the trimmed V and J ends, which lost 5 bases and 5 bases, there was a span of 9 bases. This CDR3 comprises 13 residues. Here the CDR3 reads CASSLPPTGELFF. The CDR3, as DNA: TGTGCCAGCAGCCTACCACCAACCGGGGAGCTGTTTTTT.

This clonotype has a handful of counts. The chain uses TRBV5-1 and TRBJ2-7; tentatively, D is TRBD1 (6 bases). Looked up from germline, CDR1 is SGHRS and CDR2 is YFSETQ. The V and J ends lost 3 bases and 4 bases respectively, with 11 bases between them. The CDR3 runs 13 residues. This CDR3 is CASSSATGYEQYF. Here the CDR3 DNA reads TGCGCCAGCAGCTCGGCGACAGGATACGAGCAGTACTTC.

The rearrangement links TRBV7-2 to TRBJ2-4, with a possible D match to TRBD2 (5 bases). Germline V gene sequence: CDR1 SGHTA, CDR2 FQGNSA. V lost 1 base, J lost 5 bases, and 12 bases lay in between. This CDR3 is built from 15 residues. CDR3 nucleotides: TGTGCCAGCAGCTTAGTTTCTAGCCCTGAAAACATTCAGTACTTC. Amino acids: CASSLVSSPENIQYF.